Presented here are 10 T cell receptor beta chains from one specimen sequenced in a study of cytomegalovirus exposure and HLA in healthy donors. The PCR was carried out with 60 Vbeta primers and 13 Jbeta primers. Generated by immunoSEQ multiplex PCR, the TCRdb table keeps only in-frame clones and is missing some. The table records about 160,000 clones, roughly 76% of them present only once. The sequencing sample was made of PBMCs. The receptors stem from a woman in her 50s in good health and CMV-seronegative.

The table lists this clone with a few counts. The rearrangement joins TRBV29-1 to TRBJ1-2; the D gene is possibly TRBD1 (6 bases). CDR1 and CDR2 (germline): SQVTM, ANQGSEA. The V end lost 0 bases, the J end lost 7 bases, and 18 bases lay between the germline ends. The CDR3 contains 15 residues. The CDR3 region has the DNA TGCAGCGTTGAAGACCAAGTTACAGGGATGGGTGGCTACACCTTC. Translating gives CSVEDQVTGMGGYTF.

The chain joins TRBV11-3 to TRBJ1-1, with 7 bases identical to TRBD1. There are 13 residues in the CDR3. V was pared by 4 bases and J by 11 bases, with 10 bases of the junction left unmatched. Germline-derived CDR1 and CDR2 are SGHNT and YENEEA. Here the CDR3 reads CASSSTGQSAAFF. DNA for the CDR3: TGTGCCAGCAGCTCAACGGGACAGTCGGCGGCTTTCTTT.

J is TRBJ2-7 and V is TRBV10-3; tentatively, D is TRBD2 (5 bases). Trimming shortened V by 4 bases and J by 0 bases, and 10 bases separated the two germline ends. The germline CDR1 and CDR2 sequences are ENHRY and SYGVKD. The CDR3 covers 14 residues. The CDR3 loop reads CAISGRRDSYEQYF. CDR3 DNA: TGTGCCATCAGTGGACGACGGGACTCCTACGAGCAGTACTTC.

This chain links TRBV29-1 with TRBJ2-1; 9 bases agree with TRBD2. This CDR3 contains 15 residues. V lost 0 bases and J lost 6; bases outside the gene matches: 6. CDR1 is SQVTM, CDR2 ANQGSEA, per germline. As DNA, the CDR3 is TGCAGCGTTGAAGATGGGCGGGGGGGCCGCAATGAGCAGTTCTTC. Encoded protein: CSVEDGRGGRNEQFF.

The chain recombines TRBV15 with TRBJ1-4; possible D gene TRBD1, 5 bases. Germline-derived CDR1 and CDR2 are LNHNV and YYDKDF (reference sequence). This CDR3 is 13 amino acids long. Trimming removed 8 bases at V and 4 bases at J, with 11 bases between. The CDR3 loop is CATADSFNEKLFF. CDR3 in DNA: TGTGCCACCGCCGACAGCTTTAATGAAAAACTGTTTTTT.

With regard to this clone: Additional DNA sequences in this sample encode the identical CDR3. The DNA for the CDR3 is TGTGCCAGCAGTGATTCATGGGCCAGACGGTTGAACACTGAAGCTTTCTTT. Translated, it gives CASSDSWARRLNTEAFF. This chain uses TRBV6-1 with TRBJ1-1, with D unresolved. The CDR3 consists of 17 residues. Between the trimmed V and J ends, which lost 3 bases and 0 bases, there was a span of 17 bases. Germline CDR1 reads MNHNS; CDR2 reads SASEGT.

This chain joins TRBV11-2 and TRBJ2-5, with D possibly matching TRBD1 (6 bases). CDR1 is SGHAT and CDR2 is FQNNGV in the germline V gene. This CDR3 has 15 residues. With 1 base removed from V and 3 bases from J, the gap between germline ends came to 12 bases. The CDR3 is CASSLGSKGEETQYF. The CDR3 DNA reads as TGTGCCAGCAGCTTAGGCTCGAAGGGGGAAGAGACCCAGTACTTC. Full variable domain (outside the CDR3, taken from reference TRBV11-2 and TRBJ2-5): EAGVAQSPRYKIIEKRQSVAFWCNPISGHATLYWYQQILGQGPKLLIQFQNNGVVDDSQLPKDRFSAERLKGVDSTLKIQPAKLEDSAVYLCASSLGSKGEETQYFGPGTRLLVL.

This chain joins TRBV19 and TRBJ1-2; 8 bases fit TRBD1. Germline V gives CDR1 LNHDA, CDR2 SQIVND (reference sequence). This CDR3 is built from 14 residues. Losses at the gene ends were 7 bases for V and 4 bases for J; bases not matched to a gene: 8. The CDR3 protein is CASTPGQVTYGYTF. Written as DNA, the CDR3 is TGTGCCAGTACCCCGGGACAGGTTACCTATGGCTACACCTTC.

V usage is TRBV5-6 and J usage is TRBJ2-6; 9 positions match TRBD1. The length of the CDR3 is 16 residues. The germline CDR1 and CDR2 sequences are SGHDT and YYEEEE. With V trimmed by 4 bases and J by 2 bases, 4 bases remained unmatched. The CDR3 loop reads CASSGGQGTGANVLTF. The CDR3, as DNA: TGTGCCAGCAGCGGGGGACAGGGAACTGGGGCCAACGTCCTGACTTTC.

The chain couples TRBV18 to TRBJ2-1; perhaps TRBD2 as D (5 bases). The CDR3 consists of 14 residues. CDR1 KGHSH and CDR2 LQKENI come from the germline V gene. Between the trimmed V and J ends, which lost 6 bases and 1 base, there was a span of 10 bases. Written as DNA, the CDR3 is TGTGCCAGCTCTCCCGGACTGTCCTACAATGAGCAGTTCTTC. Its translation: CASSPGLSYNEQFF.